The source of this TCR beta chain is a study of beta chain features in type 1 diabetes. Expressed TCRB transcripts were sequenced because the isolated RNA had all been reverse transcribed beforehand. Only in-frame clones appear in the TCRdb table, and some are missing; sequencing was by immunoSEQ multiplex PCR. Of about 140,000 clones detected, around 9.3% appear once; the ten largest clones hold under 1.5%. Worth noting for this clone: The antigen is unknown.

Study-level results: Among patients with Type 1 diabetes, TCRB CDR3s were moderately but significantly shorter in every one of the four CD4+ subsets. Whether TCRB rearrangement is influenced by HLA type went unresolved here.

Each of the CD4+ naive, central memory, regulatory and stem cell-like memory populations was sorted via CD45RO/CCR7/CD25/CD127/CD95/CD27. With 7 bases clipped from V and 4 bases from J, the junction kept 8 bases outside the gene matches. There are 16 residues in the CDR3. Per the germline V gene, CDR1 is LNHDA and CDR2 is SQIVND (reference sequence). Sequencing was carried out using naive CD4+ T cells from blood. The sequence derives from a man between 18 and 35 years old in good health. This chain uses TRBV19 with TRBJ2-1; TRBD2 matches at 12 bases. The CDR3 bases are TGTGCCAGTACCCCTCCCGGGACTAGCGGGTACAATGAGCAGTTCTTC. Translated, it gives CASTPPGTSGYNEQFF.